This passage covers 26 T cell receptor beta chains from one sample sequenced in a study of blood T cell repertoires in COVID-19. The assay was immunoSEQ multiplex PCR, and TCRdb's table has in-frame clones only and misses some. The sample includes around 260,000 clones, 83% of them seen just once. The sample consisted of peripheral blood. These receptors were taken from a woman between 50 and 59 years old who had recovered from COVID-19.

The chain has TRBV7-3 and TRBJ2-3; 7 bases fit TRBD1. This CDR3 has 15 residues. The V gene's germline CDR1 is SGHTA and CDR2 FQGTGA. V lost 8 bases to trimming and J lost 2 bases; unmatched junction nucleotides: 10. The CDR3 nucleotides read TGTGCCAGCCTGGGAAGGGACAGCCTCACAGATACGCAGTATTTT. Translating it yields CASLGRDSLTDTQYF.

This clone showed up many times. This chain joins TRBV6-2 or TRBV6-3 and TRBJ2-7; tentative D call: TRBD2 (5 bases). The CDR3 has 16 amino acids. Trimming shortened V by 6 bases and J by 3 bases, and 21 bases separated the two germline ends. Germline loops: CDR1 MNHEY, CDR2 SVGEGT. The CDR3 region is CASSADEGKVFYEQYF. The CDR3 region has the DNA TGTGCCAGCAGCGCCGACGAGGGTAAAGTATTCTACGAGCAGTACTTC.

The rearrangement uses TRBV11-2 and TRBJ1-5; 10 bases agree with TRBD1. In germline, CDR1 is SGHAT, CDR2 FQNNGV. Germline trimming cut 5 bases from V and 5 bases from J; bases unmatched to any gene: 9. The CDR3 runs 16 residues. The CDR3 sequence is CASSPLGQGRDQPQHF. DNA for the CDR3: TGTGCCAGCAGCCCCCTGGGACAGGGGCGAGATCAGCCCCAGCATTTT.

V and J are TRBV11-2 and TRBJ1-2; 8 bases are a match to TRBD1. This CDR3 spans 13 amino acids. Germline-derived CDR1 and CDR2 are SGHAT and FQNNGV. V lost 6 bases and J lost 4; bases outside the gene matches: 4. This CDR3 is CASSPGTGYGYTF. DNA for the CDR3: TGTGCCAGCAGTCCCGGGACAGGCTATGGCTACACCTTC.

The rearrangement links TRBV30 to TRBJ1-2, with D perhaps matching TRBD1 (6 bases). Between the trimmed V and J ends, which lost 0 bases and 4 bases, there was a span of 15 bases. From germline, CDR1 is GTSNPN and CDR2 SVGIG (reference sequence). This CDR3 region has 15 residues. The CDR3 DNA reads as TGTGCCTGGAGTGTAGACAGGCAGTCCTCCTATGGCTACACCTTC. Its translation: CAWSVDRQSSYGYTF.

The CDR3 coding sequence is TGTGCCAGCAGCTTAGGGGGGGCGACGAACACCGGGGAGCTGTTTTTT. Its protein product is CASSLGGATNTGELFF. The chain couples TRBV5-4 to TRBJ2-2; possible D gene TRBD2, 7 bases. V lost 2 bases to trimming and J lost 0 bases, with 11 bases between them. Looked up from germline, CDR1 is SGHNT and CDR2 is YYREEE (reference sequence). The CDR3 contains 16 residues.

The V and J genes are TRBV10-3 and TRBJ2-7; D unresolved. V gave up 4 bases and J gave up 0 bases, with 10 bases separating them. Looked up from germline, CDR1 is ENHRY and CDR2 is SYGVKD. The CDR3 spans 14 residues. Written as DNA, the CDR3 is TGTGCCATCAGTGGCCAGGCGAGCTCCTACGAGCAGTACTTC. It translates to CAISGQASSYEQYF.

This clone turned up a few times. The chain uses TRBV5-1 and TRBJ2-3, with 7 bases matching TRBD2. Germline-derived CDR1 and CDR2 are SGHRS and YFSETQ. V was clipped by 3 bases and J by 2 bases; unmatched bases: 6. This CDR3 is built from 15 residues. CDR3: CASSSGTTNTDTQYF. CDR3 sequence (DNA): TGCGCCAGCAGCTCCGGGACTACAAACACAGATACGCAGTATTTT. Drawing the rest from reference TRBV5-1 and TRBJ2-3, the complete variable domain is KAGVTQTPRYLIKTRGQQVTLSCSPISGHRSVSWYQQTPGQGLQFLFEYFSETQRNKGNFPGRFSGRQFSNSRSEMNVSTLELGDSALYLCASSSGTTNTDTQYFGPGTRLTVL.

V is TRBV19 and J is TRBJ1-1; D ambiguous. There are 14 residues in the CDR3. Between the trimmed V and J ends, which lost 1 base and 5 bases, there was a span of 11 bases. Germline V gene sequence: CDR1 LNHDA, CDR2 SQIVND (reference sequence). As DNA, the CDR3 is TGTGCCAGTAGTATAGCCCCTCCTAGGACTGAAGCTTTCTTT. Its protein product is CASSIAPPRTEAFF.

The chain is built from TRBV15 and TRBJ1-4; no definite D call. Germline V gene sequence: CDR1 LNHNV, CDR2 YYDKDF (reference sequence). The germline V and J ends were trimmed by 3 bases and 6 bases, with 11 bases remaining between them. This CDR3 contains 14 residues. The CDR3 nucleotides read TGTGCCACCAGCAGCGCCCCACATGATGAAAAACTGTTTTTT. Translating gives CATSSAPHDEKLFF.

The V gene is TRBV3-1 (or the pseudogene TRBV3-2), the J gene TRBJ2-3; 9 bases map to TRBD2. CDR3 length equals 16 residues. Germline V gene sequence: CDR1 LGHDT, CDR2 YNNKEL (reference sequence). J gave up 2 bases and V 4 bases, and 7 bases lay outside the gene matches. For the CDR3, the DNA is TGTGCCAGCAGCCCCCAGCGGGGGGCCCTCACAGATACGCAGTATTTT. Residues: CASSPQRGALTDTQYF.

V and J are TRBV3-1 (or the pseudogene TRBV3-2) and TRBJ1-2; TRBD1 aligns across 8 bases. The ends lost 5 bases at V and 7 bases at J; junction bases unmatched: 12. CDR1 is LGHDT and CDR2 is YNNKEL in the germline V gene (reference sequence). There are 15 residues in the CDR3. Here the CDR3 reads CASSYRTGWASGYTF. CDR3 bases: TGTGCCAGCAGCTATCGGACAGGGTGGGCCTCTGGCTACACCTTC.

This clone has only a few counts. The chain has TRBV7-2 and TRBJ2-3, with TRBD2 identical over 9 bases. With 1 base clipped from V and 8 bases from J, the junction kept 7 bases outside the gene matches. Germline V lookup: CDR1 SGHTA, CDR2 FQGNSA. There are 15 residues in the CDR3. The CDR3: CASSLGSGSGGTQYF. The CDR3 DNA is TGTGCCAGCAGCTTAGGTAGCGGGAGCGGTGGTACGCAGTATTTT.

The CDR3 protein is CASSPPLGNEQFF. The CDR3 region has the DNA TGTGCCAGCAGTCCCCCTCTCGGCAATGAGCAGTTCTTC. This chain uses TRBV28 with TRBJ2-1; D remains unclear. Germline lookup yields CDR1 MDHEN and CDR2 SYDVKM. The CDR3 has 13 amino acids. Trimming removed 5 bases at V and 6 bases at J, with 11 bases between.

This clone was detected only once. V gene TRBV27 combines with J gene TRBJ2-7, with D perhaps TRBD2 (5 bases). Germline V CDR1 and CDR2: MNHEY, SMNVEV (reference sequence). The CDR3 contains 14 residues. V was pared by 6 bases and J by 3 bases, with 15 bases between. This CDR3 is CASSRSDGGYEQYF. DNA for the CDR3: TGTGCCAGCAGCCGCTCCGACGGAGGCTACGAGCAGTACTTC.

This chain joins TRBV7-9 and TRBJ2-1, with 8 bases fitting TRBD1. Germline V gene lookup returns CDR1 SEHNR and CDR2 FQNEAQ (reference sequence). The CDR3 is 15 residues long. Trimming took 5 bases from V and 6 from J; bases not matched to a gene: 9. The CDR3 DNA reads TGTGCCAGCAGCCCCCGGACAGGGATTTCCAATGAGCAGTTCTTC. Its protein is CASSPRTGISNEQFF.

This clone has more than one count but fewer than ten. The CDR3 region has the DNA TGTGCCAGTAGTACTAACGAGCGAGACACCGGGGAGCTGTTTTTT. It encodes CASSTNERDTGELFF. V gene TRBV19 combines with J gene TRBJ2-2; D is uncertain. Trimming stripped 4 bases from V and 3 bases from J, with 12 bases between. Germline CDR1 LNHDA, CDR2 SQIVND (reference sequence). This CDR3 is built from 15 residues.

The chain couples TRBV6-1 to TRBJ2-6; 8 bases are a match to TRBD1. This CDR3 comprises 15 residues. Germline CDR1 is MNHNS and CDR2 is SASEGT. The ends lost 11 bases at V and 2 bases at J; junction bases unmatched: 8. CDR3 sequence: CAARTGRTGANVLTF. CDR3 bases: TGTGCCGCCCGGACAGGGAGGACTGGGGCCAACGTCCTGACTTTC.

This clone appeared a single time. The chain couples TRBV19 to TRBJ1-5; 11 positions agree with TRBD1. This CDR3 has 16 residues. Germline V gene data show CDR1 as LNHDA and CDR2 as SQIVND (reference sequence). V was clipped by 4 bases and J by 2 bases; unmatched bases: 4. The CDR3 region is CASSTGQGARNQPQHF. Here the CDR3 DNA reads TGTGCCAGTAGTACCGGACAGGGGGCACGCAATCAGCCCCAGCATTTT.

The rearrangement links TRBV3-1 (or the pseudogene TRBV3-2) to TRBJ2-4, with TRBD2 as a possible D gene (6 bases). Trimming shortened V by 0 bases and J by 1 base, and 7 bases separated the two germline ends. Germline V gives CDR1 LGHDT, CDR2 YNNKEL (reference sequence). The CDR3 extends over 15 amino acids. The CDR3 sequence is CASSQDGGAKNIQYF. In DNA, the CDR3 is TGTGCCAGCAGCCAAGATGGGGGGGCCAAAAACATTCAGTACTTC.

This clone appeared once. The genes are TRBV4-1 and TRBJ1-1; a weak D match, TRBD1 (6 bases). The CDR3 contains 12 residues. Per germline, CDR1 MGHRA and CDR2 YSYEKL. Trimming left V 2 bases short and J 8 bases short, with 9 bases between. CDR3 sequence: CASSQQGREAFF. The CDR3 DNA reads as TGCGCCAGCAGCCAACAGGGGCGAGAAGCTTTCTTT.

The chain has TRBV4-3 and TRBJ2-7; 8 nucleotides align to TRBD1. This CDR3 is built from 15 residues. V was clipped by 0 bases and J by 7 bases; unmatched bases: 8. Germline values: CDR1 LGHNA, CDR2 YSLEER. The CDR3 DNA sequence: TGCGCCAGCAGCCAAGAGGCCCAGGGGGCGCGGGAGCAGTACTTC. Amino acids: CASSQEAQGAREQYF.

This chain's CDR3 is CASSVAGGSPGNEQFF. Here the CDR3 DNA reads TGTGCCAGCAGCGTAGCTGGCGGGAGTCCAGGGAATGAGCAGTTCTTC. The chain carries TRBV9 and TRBJ2-1; 7 bases align to TRBD2. This CDR3 contains 16 residues. Germline CDR1 reads SGDLS; CDR2 reads YYNGEE. With 0 bases clipped from V and 7 bases from J, the junction kept 10 bases outside the gene matches.

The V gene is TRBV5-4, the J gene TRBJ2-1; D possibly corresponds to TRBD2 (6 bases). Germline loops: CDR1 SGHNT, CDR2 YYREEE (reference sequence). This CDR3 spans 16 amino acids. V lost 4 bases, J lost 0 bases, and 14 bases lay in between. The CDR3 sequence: CASSPSGRSSYNEQFF. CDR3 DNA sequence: TGTGCCAGCAGCCCAAGCGGGCGAAGCTCCTACAATGAGCAGTTCTTC. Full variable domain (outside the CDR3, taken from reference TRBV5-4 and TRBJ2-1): ETGVTQSPTHLIKTRGQQVTLRCSSQSGHNTVSWYQQALGQGPQFIFQYYREEENGRGNFPPRFSGLQFPNYSSELNVNALELDDSALYLCASSPSGRSSYNEQFFGPGTRLTVL.

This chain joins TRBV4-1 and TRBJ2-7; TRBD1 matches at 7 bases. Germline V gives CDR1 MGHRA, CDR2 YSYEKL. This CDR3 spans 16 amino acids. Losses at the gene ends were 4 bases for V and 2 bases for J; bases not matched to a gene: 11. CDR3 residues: CASSPSLQGLTYEQYF. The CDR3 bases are TGCGCCAGCAGCCCCTCGTTACAGGGGCTTACCTACGAGCAGTACTTC.

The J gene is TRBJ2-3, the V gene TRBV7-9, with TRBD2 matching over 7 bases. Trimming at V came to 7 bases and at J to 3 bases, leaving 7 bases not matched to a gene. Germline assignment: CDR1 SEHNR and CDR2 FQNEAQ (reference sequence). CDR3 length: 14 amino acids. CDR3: CASTAAGSTDTQYF. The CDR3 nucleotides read TGTGCCAGCACCGCAGCGGGGTCAACAGATACGCAGTATTTT. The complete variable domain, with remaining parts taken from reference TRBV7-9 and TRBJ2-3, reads DTGVSQNPRHKITKRGQNVTFRCDPISEHNRLYWYRQTLGQGPEFLTYFQNEAQLEKSRLLSDRFSAERPKGSFSTLEIQRTEQGDSAMYLCASTAAGSTDTQYFGPGTRLTVL.